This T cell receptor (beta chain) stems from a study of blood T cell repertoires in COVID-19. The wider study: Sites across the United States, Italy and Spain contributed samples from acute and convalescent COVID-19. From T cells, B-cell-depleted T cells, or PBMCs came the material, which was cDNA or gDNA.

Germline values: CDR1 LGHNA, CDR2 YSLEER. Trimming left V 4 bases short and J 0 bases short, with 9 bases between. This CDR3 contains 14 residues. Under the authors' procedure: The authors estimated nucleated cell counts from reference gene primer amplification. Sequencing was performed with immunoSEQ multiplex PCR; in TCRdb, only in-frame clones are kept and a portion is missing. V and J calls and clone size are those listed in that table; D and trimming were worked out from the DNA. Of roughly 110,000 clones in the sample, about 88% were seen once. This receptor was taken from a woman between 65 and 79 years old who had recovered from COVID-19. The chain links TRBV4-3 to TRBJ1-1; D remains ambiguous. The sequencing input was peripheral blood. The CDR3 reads CASSLGRVNTEAFF. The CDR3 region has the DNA TGCGCCAGCAGCCTGGGTCGGGTGAACACTGAAGCTTTCTTT.